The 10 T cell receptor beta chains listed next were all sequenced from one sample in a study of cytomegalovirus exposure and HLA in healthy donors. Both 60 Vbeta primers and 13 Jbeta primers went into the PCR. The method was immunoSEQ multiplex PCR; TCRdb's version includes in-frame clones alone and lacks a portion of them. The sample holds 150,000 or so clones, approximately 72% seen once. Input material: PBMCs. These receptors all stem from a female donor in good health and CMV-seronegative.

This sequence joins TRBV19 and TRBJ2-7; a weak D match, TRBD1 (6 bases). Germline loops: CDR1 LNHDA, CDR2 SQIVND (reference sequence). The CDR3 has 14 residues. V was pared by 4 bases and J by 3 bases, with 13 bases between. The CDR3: CASSKQGILYEQYF. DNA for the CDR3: TGTGCCAGTAGTAAACAGGGAATCCTCTACGAGCAGTACTTC.

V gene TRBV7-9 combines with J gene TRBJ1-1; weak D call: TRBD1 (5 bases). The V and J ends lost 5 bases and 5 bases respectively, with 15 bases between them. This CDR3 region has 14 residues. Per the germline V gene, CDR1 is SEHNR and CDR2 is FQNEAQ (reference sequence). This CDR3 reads CASSKQDMRTEAFF. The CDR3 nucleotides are TGTGCCAGCAGCAAACAGGATATGAGGACTGAAGCTTTCTTT.

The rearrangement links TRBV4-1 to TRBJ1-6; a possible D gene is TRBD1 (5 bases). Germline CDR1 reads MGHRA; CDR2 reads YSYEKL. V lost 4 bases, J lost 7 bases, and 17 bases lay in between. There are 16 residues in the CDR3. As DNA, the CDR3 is TGCGCCAGCAGCCGAGGAATGACAGCCGACAATTCACCCCTCCACTTT. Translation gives CASSRGMTADNSPLHF.

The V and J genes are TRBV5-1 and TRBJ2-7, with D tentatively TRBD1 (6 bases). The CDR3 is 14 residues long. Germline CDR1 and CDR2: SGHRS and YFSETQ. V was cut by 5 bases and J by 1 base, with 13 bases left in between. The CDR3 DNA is TGCGCCAGCAGTTATGACAGGATTTCCTACGAGCAGTACTTC. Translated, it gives CASSYDRISYEQYF.

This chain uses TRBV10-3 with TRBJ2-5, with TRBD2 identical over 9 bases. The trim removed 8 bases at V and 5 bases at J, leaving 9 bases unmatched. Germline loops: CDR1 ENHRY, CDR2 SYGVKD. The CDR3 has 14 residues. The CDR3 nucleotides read TGTGCCATCGGGCCAGGCGGGGGGGCGGAGACCCAGTACTTC. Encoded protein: CAIGPGGGAETQYF.

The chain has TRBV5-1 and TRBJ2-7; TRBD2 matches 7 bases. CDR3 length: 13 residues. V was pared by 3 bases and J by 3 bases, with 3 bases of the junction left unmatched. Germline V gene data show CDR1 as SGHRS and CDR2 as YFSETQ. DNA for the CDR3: TGCGCCAGCAGCTGGGGGGGGGACTACGAGCAGTACTTC. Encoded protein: CASSWGGDYEQYF.

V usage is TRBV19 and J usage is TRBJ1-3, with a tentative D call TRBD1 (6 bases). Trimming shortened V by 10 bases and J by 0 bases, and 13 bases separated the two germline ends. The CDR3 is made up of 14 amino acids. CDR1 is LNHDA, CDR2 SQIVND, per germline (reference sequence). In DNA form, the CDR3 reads TGTGCCACGAGACAGGTCAGCTCTGGAAACACCATATATTTT. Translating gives CATRQVSSGNTIYF.

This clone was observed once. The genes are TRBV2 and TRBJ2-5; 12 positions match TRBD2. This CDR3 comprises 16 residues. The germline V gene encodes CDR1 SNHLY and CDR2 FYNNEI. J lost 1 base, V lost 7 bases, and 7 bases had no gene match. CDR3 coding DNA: TGTGCCAGCAACAAACTAGCGGGGGGCGTCCAAGAGACCCAGTACTTC. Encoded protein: CASNKLAGGVQETQYF.

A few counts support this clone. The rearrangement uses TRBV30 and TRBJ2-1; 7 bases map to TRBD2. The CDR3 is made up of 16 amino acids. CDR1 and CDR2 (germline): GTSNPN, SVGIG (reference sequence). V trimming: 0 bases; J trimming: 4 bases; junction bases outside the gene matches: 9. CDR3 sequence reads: CAWSVLGEGRYNEQFF. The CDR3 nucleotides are TGTGCCTGGAGTGTACTTGGGGAGGGTAGGTACAATGAGCAGTTCTTC.

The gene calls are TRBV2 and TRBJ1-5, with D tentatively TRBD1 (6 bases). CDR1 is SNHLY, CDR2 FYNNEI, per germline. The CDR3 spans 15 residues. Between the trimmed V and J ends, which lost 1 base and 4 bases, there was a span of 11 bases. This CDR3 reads CASSEVRGRNQPQHF. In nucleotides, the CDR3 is TGTGCCAGCAGTGAAGTCAGGGGAAGGAATCAGCCCCAGCATTTT.